This T cell receptor beta chain was identified during a study of T-cell memory formation after mild COVID-19. CDR1 SGHTA and CDR2 FQGNSA come from the germline V gene. The CDR3 consists of 14 residues. The junction had 9 bases not matched to a gene; V was cut back by 6 bases and J by 8 bases. From the 5' RACE reads, TCRdb called clonotypes with MiXCR, one entry per CDR3 protein. Among under 50,000 distinct CDR3 sequences, less than 9.5% were seen once, and the ten largest hold about 11%. This clonotype has a count of ten or more. The rearrangement joins TRBV7-2 to TRBJ1-2; 10 bases map to TRBD1. The sequence derives from an adult woman who had mild COVID-19 (a few samples of this study predate the infection). Cell type and time point are not known. Material for sequencing was PBMCs or a T cell subset sorted from them (not recorded which). In DNA, the CDR3 is TGTGCCAGCAGTTCCGGGACAGGGGATCGGGGCTACACCTTC. This gives the protein CASSSGTGDRGYTF.